These 28 T cell receptor beta chains came from one sample sequenced in a study of shared clonotypes between healthy human individuals. Repertoires were generated with immunoSEQ multiplex PCR, while TCRdb's copy carries only in-frame clones and drops some. This sample has fewer than 400,000 clones; about 74% occur once, and the top ten carry about a tenth. The sequenced sample consisted of memory CD4+ T cells sorted from blood. The subset was: CD45RA-negative fraction. All receptors come from a man aged 25 to 40 in good health.

This chain joins TRBV11-1 and TRBJ2-3; TRBD1 agrees at 8 bases. CDR1 and CDR2 (germline): SGHAT, FQDESV (reference sequence). Trimming took 3 bases from V and 3 from J; bases not matched to a gene: 2. The CDR3 is 14 amino acids. The CDR3 nucleotides read TGTGCCAGCAGCTTTGGACAGGGAACAGATACGCAGTATTTT. This sequence encodes CASSFGQGTDTQYF.

The rearrangement joins TRBV4-3 to TRBJ2-2; TRBD2 aligns across 7 bases. Losses at the gene ends were 1 base for V and 7 bases for J; bases not matched to a gene: 6. Germline-derived CDR1 and CDR2 are LGHNA and YSLEER. CDR3 length: 15 amino acids. The CDR3 region is CASSQAGLGVGELFF. Here the CDR3 DNA reads TGCGCCAGCAGCCAAGCCGGACTAGGGGTCGGGGAGCTGTTTTTT.

V is TRBV2 and J is TRBJ2-7; 8 bases line up with TRBD2. Germline values: CDR1 SNHLY, CDR2 FYNNEI. The CDR3 runs to 14 residues. The V segment lost 6 bases and the J segment 1 base; nucleotides outside the gene matches: 5. CDR3 sequence reads: CASSGGAMSYEQYF. The CDR3 DNA reads as TGTGCCAGCAGCGGGGGGGCCATGTCCTACGAGCAGTACTTC. The variable domain in full, completed from reference TRBV2 and TRBJ2-7, reads EPEVTQTPSHQVTQMGQEVILRCVPISNHLYFYWYRQILGQKVEFLVSFYNNEISEKSEIFDDQFSVERPDGSNFTLKIRSTKLEDSAMYFCASSGGAMSYEQYFGPGTRLTVT.

This clone was detected only once. The rearrangement uses TRBV7-2 and TRBJ2-6; a possible D gene is TRBD2 (6 bases). Trimming shortened V by 1 base and J by 2 bases, and 15 bases separated the two germline ends. The germline V gene has CDR1 SGHTA and CDR2 FQGNSA. CDR3 length equals 18 residues. In nucleotides, the CDR3 is TGTGCCAGCAGCTTAGGCCCCCCGGGGGAGGCTGGGGCCAACGTCCTGACTTTC. Translating gives CASSLGPPGEAGANVLTF.

The chain recombines TRBV9 with TRBJ2-1; TRBD2 matches at 10 bases. Germline V gene lookup returns CDR1 SGDLS and CDR2 YYNGEE. V lost 4 bases, J lost 2 bases, and 6 bases stayed unmatched. The CDR3 runs 16 residues. The CDR3 DNA reads as TGTGCCAGCAGCCAAACCCTAGCGGGAGCCTACAATGAGCAGTTCTTC. Translating it yields CASSQTLAGAYNEQFF.

The J gene is TRBJ1-5, the V gene TRBV4-3, with a tentative D call TRBD1 (5 bases). The germline V and J ends were trimmed by 7 bases and 0 bases, with 22 bases remaining between them. The V gene's germline CDR1 is LGHNA and CDR2 YSLEER. The CDR3 has 18 residues. CDR3 bases: TGCGCCAGCAACCCTAAGACAGTAGCACTGTGTAGCAATCAGCCCCAGCATTTT. It yields the protein CASNPKTVALCSNQPQHF.

The sample holds one count of this clone. The rearrangement links TRBV6-6 to TRBJ2-7, with a tentative D call TRBD1 (5 bases). V was clipped by 0 bases and J by 2 bases, with 8 bases between them. The CDR3 contains 14 residues. Germline V gene data show CDR1 as MNHNY and CDR2 as SVGAGI (reference sequence). The CDR3 nucleotides are TGTGCCAGCAGTTACTCGCAGGGTACCTACGAGCAGTACTTC. Protein sequence: CASSYSQGTYEQYF.

This clone has a count of ten or more. The V and J genes are TRBV7-9 and TRBJ2-3; no clear D. The V gene lost 1 base and the J gene lost 2 bases, with 7 bases spanning the gap. The germline V gene has CDR1 SEHNR and CDR2 FQNEAQ (reference sequence). The CDR3 spans 14 residues. CDR3 sequence (DNA): TGTGCCAGCAGCTTAGGGACCTTCACAGATACGCAGTATTTT. Its translation is CASSLGTFTDTQYF.

V usage is TRBV7-9 and J usage is TRBJ2-5; 14 bases are a match to TRBD2. V shed 4 bases, J shed 4 bases, and the junction held 2 bases outside the gene matches. CDR1 SEHNR and CDR2 FQNEAQ come from the germline V gene (reference sequence). This CDR3 spans 15 amino acids. DNA for the CDR3: TGTGCCAGCAGCTCGGGACTAGCGGGAGTAGAGACCCAGTACTTC. Protein product: CASSSGLAGVETQYF.

V is TRBV6-5 and J is TRBJ2-1, with 8 positions matching TRBD1. With V trimmed by 0 bases and J by 3 bases, 1 base remained unmatched. Germline values: CDR1 MNHEY, CDR2 SVGAGI. This CDR3 has 15 amino acids. The CDR3 protein is CASSYSGTGYNEQFF. The CDR3, as DNA: TGTGCCAGCAGTTACTCTGGGACAGGCTACAATGAGCAGTTCTTC.

The V and J genes are TRBV7-8 and TRBJ1-1, with TRBD1 identical over 10 bases. Trimming removed 5 bases from V and 4 bases from J; junction bases left unmatched: 7. Germline V gene data show CDR1 as SGHVS and CDR2 as FQNEAQ. The CDR3 runs 15 residues. In nucleotides, the CDR3 is TGTGCCAGCAGCATCGCGACAGGGGGCTCCACTGAAGCTTTCTTT. This translates into CASSIATGGSTEAFF.

This clone was seen more than once but under ten times. The chain combines TRBV10-1 with TRBJ2-2; possibly TRBD1 or TRBD2 for D (6 bases each). CDR3 length: 16 residues. Trimming stripped 4 bases from V and 2 bases from J, with 14 bases between. Germline V CDR1 and CDR2: WNHNN, SYGVQD (reference sequence). The CDR3 loop reads CASSAVGGSNTGELFF. The CDR3 DNA reads as TGCGCCAGCAGTGCGGTAGGGGGGTCTAACACCGGGGAGCTGTTTTTT.

The chain links TRBV5-5 to TRBJ1-1; D is unresolved. With 0 bases removed from V and 0 bases from J, the gap between germline ends came to 6 bases. CDR3 size: 14 residues. The V gene's germline CDR1 is SGHKS and CDR2 YYEKEE (reference sequence). CDR3 in amino acids: CASSLATVNTEAFF. CDR3 nucleotides: TGTGCCAGCAGCTTGGCTACGGTGAACACTGAAGCTTTCTTT.

The J gene is TRBJ1-5, the V gene TRBV6-1; D not resolved. Germline assignment: CDR1 MNHNS and CDR2 SASEGT. The V gene lost 2 bases and the J gene lost 6 bases, with 2 bases spanning the gap. The CDR3 loop spans 11 amino acids. This CDR3 is CASSEPQPQHF. The CDR3 bases are TGTGCCAGCAGTGAACCTCAGCCCCAGCATTTT.

The V gene is TRBV6-6, the J gene TRBJ2-2; TRBD2 agrees at 7 bases. Per germline, CDR1 MNHNY and CDR2 SVGAGI (reference sequence). J gave up 2 bases and V 6 bases, and 9 bases lay outside the gene matches. The CDR3 sequence is 16 residues long. This CDR3 reads CASRSPSGPNTGELFF. CDR3 nucleotide sequence: TGTGCCAGCAGATCGCCTAGCGGACCAAACACCGGGGAGCTGTTTTTT.

The rearrangement links TRBV2 to TRBJ2-1; D is undetermined. This CDR3 contains 13 residues. Trimming removed 1 base from V and 3 bases from J, with 4 bases in between. Germline assignment: CDR1 SNHLY and CDR2 FYNNEI. CDR3 in amino acids: CASSEGGYNEQFF. CDR3 nucleotide sequence: TGTGCCAGCAGTGAAGGGGGCTACAATGAGCAGTTCTTC.

This chain connects TRBV28 to TRBJ2-7, with 7 bases aligning to TRBD2. The V segment lost 2 bases and the J segment 1 base; nucleotides outside the gene matches: 2. CDR1 and CDR2 (germline): MDHEN, SYDVKM. CDR3 size: 14 residues. CDR3: CASSLAGLSYEQYF. In nucleotides, the CDR3 is TGTGCCAGCAGTTTAGCGGGACTATCCTACGAGCAGTACTTC.

This chain links TRBV28 with TRBJ1-5; D unresolved. The germline V and J ends were trimmed by 3 bases and 3 bases, with 9 bases remaining between them. This CDR3 contains 14 residues. CDR1 is MDHEN, CDR2 SYDVKM, per germline. The CDR3 DNA is TGTGCCAGCAGTTTGGTGACCGCCAATCAGCCCCAGCATTTT. It translates to CASSLVTANQPQHF.

This clone showed up just once. This sequence joins TRBV7-2 and TRBJ2-7; D is perhaps TRBD1 (5 bases). The CDR3 covers 14 residues. Looked up from germline, CDR1 is SGHTA and CDR2 is FQGNSA. Trimming removed 1 base from V and 0 bases from J, with 7 bases in between. CDR3 protein: CASSLDRYSYEQYF. Here the CDR3 DNA reads TGTGCCAGCAGCTTAGACAGGTACTCCTACGAGCAGTACTTC.

The chain combines TRBV4-3 with TRBJ2-1; TRBD2 matches 13 bases. Trimming took 3 bases from V and 7 from J; bases not matched to a gene: 6. This CDR3 is 16 amino acids long. The germline gives CDR1 LGHNA, CDR2 YSLEER. CDR3 region: CASSHPGLAGNNEQFF. The CDR3 DNA sequence: TGCGCCAGCAGCCACCCGGGACTAGCGGGAAATAATGAGCAGTTCTTC.

This clone showed up just once. This chain joins TRBV5-1 and TRBJ2-5; 11 nucleotides agree with TRBD2. The CDR3 sequence is 16 residues long. CDR1 is SGHRS, CDR2 YFSETQ, per germline. J was trimmed by 5 bases and V by 1 base; bases with no gene match: 7. The CDR3 sequence is CASSLTSGSSLETQYF. In DNA, the CDR3 is TGCGCCAGCAGCTTGACTAGCGGGAGCTCGTTGGAGACCCAGTACTTC.

The J gene is TRBJ2-2, the V gene TRBV5-1; 14 nucleotides agree with TRBD2. Germline CDR1 is SGHRS and CDR2 is YFSETQ. The CDR3 is 18 amino acids. V was pared by 3 bases and J by 4 bases, with 8 bases of the junction left unmatched. CDR3 loop: CASSSLTSGRASTGELFF. DNA for the CDR3: TGCGCCAGCAGCTCTTTGACTAGCGGGAGGGCCTCCACCGGGGAGCTGTTTTTT.

The rearrangement joins TRBV27 to TRBJ1-6; 10 bases are a match to TRBD1. Losses at the gene ends were 3 bases for V and 7 bases for J; bases not matched to a gene: 6. The CDR3 runs 16 residues. CDR1 and CDR2 from the germline V gene are MNHEY and SMNVEV (reference sequence). The CDR3 here is CASSLGQGLENSPLHF. The CDR3 DNA follows: TGTGCCAGCAGTTTGGGACAGGGGTTGGAAAATTCACCCCTCCACTTT.

The J gene is TRBJ1-5, the V gene TRBV19; 9 bases are shared with TRBD1. The CDR3 sequence is 14 residues long. V lost 1 base, J lost 6 bases, and 1 base stayed unmatched. The germline V gene encodes CDR1 LNHDA and CDR2 SQIVND (reference sequence). CDR3 protein: CASSIVTGGQPQHF. The CDR3 coding sequence is TGTGCCAGTAGTATAGTGACAGGGGGTCAGCCCCAGCATTTT.

This rearrangement joins TRBV7-2 to TRBJ1-2; D call uncertain. V was pared by 5 bases and J by 8 bases, with 12 bases between. Germline V gives CDR1 SGHTA, CDR2 FQGNSA. The CDR3 is 12 amino acids. CDR3 bases: TGTGCCAGCAGCGGGCGGATGGGCGGCTACACCTTC. It codes for CASSGRMGGYTF.

This clone was seen repeatedly, ten times or more. J is TRBJ1-2 and V is TRBV7-2; D is ambiguous. Germline V gene sequence: CDR1 SGHTA, CDR2 FQGNSA. V gave up 0 bases and J gave up 5 bases, with 13 bases separating them. CDR3 length equals 15 residues. The CDR3 DNA follows: TGTGCCAGCAGCTTAGCTGTGGCTGGACCTTATGGCTACACCTTC. Protein product: CASSLAVAGPYGYTF.

The chain has TRBV7-9 and TRBJ2-5; tentatively, D is TRBD2 (5 bases). V was pared by 5 bases and J by 5 bases, with 18 bases between. The CDR3 covers 15 residues. Germline CDR1 SEHNR, CDR2 FQNEAQ (reference sequence). The CDR3 loop is CASSTILGGPETQYF. The CDR3 DNA sequence: TGTGCCAGCAGCACGATACTAGGAGGCCCGGAGACCCAGTACTTC.

The chain employs TRBV7-9 and TRBJ2-5, with 8 bases aligning to TRBD2. The CDR3 has 16 amino acids. Germline V gives CDR1 SEHNR, CDR2 FQNEAQ (reference sequence). The J segment lost 4 bases and the V segment lost 5 bases, leaving 12 bases of the junction unmatched. The chain's CDR3 is CASSGGSGGPGETQYF. The CDR3 DNA is TGTGCCAGCAGCGGGGGTTCGGGAGGGCCAGGAGAGACCCAGTACTTC.